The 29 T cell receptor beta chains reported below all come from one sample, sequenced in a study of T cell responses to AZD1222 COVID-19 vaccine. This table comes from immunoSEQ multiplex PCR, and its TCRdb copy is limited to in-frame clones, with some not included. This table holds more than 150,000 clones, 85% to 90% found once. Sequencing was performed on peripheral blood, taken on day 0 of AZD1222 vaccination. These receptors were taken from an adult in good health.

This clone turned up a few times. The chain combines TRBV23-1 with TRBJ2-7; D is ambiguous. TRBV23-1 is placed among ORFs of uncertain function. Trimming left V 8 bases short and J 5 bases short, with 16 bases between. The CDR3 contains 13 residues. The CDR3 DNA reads TGCGCCAGCGGCCCACGGCATGGAAACGAGCAGTACTTC. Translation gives CASGPRHGNEQYF.

The DNA of the CDR3 is TGTGCCAGCAACCACGGCCCACAGGGAAACTATGGCTACACCTTC. Amino acids: CASNHGPQGNYGYTF. The chain combines TRBV6-5 with TRBJ1-2; D might be TRBD1 (6 bases). CDR3 size: 15 residues. V shed 7 bases and J shed 2 bases, with 17 bases lying between them. The V gene's germline CDR1 is MNHEY and CDR2 SVGAGI.

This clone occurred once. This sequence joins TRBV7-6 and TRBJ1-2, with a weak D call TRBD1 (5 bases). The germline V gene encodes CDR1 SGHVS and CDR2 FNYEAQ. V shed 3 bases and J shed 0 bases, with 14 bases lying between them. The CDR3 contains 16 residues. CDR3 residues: CASSFDPGGANYGYTF. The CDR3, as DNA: TGTGCCAGCAGCTTCGACCCTGGAGGGGCTAACTATGGCTACACCTTC.

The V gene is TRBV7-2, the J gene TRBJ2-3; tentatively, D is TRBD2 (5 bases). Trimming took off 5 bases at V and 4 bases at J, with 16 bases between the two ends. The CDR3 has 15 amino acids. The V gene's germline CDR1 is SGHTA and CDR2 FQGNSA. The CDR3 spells CASSQIASGADTQYF. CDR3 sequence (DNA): TGTGCCAGCAGCCAAATAGCGTCCGGGGCAGATACGCAGTATTTT.

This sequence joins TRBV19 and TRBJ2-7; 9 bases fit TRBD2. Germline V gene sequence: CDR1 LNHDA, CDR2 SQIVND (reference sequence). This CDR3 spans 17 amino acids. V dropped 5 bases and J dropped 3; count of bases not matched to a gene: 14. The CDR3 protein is CASSLRLAEDRGYEQYF. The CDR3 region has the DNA TGTGCCAGTAGTCTTAGACTAGCGGAAGATCGGGGCTACGAGCAGTACTTC.

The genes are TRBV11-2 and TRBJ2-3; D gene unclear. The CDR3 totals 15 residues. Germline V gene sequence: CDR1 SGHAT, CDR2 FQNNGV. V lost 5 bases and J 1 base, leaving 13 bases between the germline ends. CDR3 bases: TGTGCCAGCAGCCCCCGAGCCCCAGGCACAGATACGCAGTATTTT. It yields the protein CASSPRAPGTDTQYF.

The DNA for the CDR3 is TGTGCCAGCAGTCTTCCTACAGGGGGCTTTGGAAACACCATATATTTT. Encoded protein: CASSLPTGGFGNTIYF. The V and J genes are TRBV28 and TRBJ1-3; TRBD1 agrees at 9 bases. In germline, CDR1 is MDHEN, CDR2 SYDVKM. Germline trimming cut 5 bases from V and 3 bases from J; bases unmatched to any gene: 8. This CDR3 contains 16 residues.

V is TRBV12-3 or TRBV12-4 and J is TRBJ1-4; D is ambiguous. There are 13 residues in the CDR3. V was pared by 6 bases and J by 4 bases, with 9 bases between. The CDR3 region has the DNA TGTGCCAGCAGAGAACAGAATAATGAAAAACTGTTTTTT. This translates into CASREQNNEKLFF.

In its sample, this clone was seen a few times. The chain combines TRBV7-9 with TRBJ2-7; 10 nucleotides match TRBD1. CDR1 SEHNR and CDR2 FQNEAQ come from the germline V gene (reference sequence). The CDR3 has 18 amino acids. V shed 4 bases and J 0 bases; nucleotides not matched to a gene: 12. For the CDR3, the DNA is TGTGCCAGCAGCTCCCGACAGGGGGCGGGTTCGGGCTCCTACGAGCAGTACTTC. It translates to CASSSRQGAGSGSYEQYF.

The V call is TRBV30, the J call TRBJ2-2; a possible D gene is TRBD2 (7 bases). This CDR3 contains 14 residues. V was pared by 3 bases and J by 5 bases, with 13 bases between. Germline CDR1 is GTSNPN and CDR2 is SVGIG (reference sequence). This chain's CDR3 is CAWRGGGWTGELFF. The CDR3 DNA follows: TGTGCCTGGAGAGGGGGAGGGTGGACCGGGGAGCTGTTTTTT.

The CDR3 DNA reads as TGTGCCAGCAGCTTAACCAGGGACACTGAAGCTTTCTTT. As protein: CASSLTRDTEAFF. The chain employs TRBV7-2 and TRBJ1-1, with D tentatively TRBD1 (5 bases). Germline lookup yields CDR1 SGHTA and CDR2 FQGNSA. V lost 2 bases, J lost 3 bases, and 7 bases lay in between. This CDR3 region has 13 residues.

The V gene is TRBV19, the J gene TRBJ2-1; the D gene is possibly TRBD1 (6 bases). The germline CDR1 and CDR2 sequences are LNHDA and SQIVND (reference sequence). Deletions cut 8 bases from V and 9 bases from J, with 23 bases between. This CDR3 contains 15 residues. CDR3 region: CASCRTEGKGGEQFF. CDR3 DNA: TGTGCCAGTTGCCGGACAGAAGGAAAAGGGGGTGAGCAGTTCTTC.

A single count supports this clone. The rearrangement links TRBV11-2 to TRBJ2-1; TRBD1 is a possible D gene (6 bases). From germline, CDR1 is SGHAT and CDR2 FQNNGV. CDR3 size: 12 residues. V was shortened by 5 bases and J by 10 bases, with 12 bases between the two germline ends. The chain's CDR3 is CASSPTGWEQFF. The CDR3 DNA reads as TGTGCCAGCAGCCCAACAGGGTGGGAGCAGTTCTTC.

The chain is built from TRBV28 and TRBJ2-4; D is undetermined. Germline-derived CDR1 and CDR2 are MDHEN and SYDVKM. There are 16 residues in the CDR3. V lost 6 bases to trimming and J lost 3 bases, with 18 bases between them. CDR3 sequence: CASSLPASKFKNIQYF. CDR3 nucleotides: TGTGCCAGCAGCCTCCCCGCCAGTAAATTCAAAAACATTCAGTACTTC.

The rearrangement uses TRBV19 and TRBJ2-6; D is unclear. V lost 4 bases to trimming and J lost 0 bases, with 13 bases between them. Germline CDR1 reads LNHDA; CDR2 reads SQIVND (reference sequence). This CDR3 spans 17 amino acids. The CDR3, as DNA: TGTGCCAGTAGTAAACGGCCGACCGCCTCTGGGGCCAACGTCCTGACTTTC. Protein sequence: CASSKRPTASGANVLTF.

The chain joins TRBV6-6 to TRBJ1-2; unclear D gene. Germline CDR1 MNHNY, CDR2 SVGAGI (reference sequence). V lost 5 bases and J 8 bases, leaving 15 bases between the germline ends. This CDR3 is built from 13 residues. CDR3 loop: CASSMGIGQGYTF. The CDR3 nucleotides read TGTGCCAGCAGTATGGGTATAGGCCAGGGCTACACCTTC.

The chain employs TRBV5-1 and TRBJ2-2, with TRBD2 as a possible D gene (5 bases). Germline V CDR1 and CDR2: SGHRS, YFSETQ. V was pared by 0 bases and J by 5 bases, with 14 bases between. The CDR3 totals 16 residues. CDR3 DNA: TGCGCCAGCAGCTTGGGGAGCTCCCGGGGAACCGGGGAGCTGTTTTTT. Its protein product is CASSLGSSRGTGELFF.

In DNA, the CDR3 is TGTGCCAGCAGGCAGGGTAATCAGCCCCAGCATTTT. This sequence encodes CASRQGNQPQHF. V gene TRBV28 combines with J gene TRBJ1-5; maybe TRBD1 (5 bases). CDR1 is MDHEN and CDR2 is SYDVKM in the germline V gene. CDR3 length: 12 amino acids. The V end was cut by 6 bases, the J end by 4 bases, with 7 bases between.

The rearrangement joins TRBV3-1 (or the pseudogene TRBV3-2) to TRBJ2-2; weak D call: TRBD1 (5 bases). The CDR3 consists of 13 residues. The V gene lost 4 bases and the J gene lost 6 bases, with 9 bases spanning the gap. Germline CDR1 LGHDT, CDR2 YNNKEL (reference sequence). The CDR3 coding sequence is TGTGCCAGCAGCCTCGACAGTCCCGGGGAGCTGTTTTTT. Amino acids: CASSLDSPGELFF.

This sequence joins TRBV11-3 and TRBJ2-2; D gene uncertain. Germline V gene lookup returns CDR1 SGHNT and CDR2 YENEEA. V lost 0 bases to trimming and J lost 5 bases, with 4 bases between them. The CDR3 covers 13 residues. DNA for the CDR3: TGTGCCAGCAGCTTAGAGGGGACCGGGGAGCTGTTTTTT. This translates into CASSLEGTGELFF.

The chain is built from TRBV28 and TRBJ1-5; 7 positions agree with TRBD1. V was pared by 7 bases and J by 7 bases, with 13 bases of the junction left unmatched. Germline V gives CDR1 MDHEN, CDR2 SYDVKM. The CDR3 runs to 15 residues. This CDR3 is CASKRQGVRYQPQHF. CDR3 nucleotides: TGTGCCAGCAAACGACAGGGAGTCCGGTACCAGCCCCAGCATTTT.

CDR3 DNA sequence: TGTGCCAGCAGTTCTACAGGGAATCAGCCCCAGCATTTT. The encoded protein is CASSSTGNQPQHF. The J gene is TRBJ1-5, the V gene TRBV6-5; D perhaps matches TRBD1 (6 bases). This CDR3 is built from 13 residues. Germline CDR1 MNHEY, CDR2 SVGAGI. Trimming stripped 4 bases from V and 4 bases from J, with 8 bases between.

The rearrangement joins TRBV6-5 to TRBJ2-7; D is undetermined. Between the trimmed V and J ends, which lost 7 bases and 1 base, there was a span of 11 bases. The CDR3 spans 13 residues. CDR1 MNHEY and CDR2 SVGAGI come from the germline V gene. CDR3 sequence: CASKEEQSYEQYF. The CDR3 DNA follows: TGTGCCAGCAAAGAGGAACAATCCTACGAGCAGTACTTC.

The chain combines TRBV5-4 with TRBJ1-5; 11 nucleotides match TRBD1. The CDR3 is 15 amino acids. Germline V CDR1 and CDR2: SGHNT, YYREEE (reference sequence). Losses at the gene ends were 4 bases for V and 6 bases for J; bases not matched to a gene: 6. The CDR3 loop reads CASSVDRGHSQPQHF. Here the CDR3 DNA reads TGTGCCAGCAGCGTGGACAGGGGGCATAGTCAGCCCCAGCATTTT.

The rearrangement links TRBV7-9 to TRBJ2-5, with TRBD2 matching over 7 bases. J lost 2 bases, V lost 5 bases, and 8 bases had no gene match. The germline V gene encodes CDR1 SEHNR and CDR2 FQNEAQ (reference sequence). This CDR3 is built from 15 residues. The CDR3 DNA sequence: TGTGCCAGCAGCCCCAGGGAGGGACCTCAAGAGACCCAGTACTTC. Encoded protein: CASSPREGPQETQYF.

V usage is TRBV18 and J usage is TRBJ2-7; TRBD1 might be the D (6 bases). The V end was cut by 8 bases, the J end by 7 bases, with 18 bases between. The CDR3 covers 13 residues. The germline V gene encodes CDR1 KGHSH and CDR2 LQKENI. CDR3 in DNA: TGTGCCAGCCAACGGGACACCCCCCAAGAGCAGTACTTC. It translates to CASQRDTPQEQYF.

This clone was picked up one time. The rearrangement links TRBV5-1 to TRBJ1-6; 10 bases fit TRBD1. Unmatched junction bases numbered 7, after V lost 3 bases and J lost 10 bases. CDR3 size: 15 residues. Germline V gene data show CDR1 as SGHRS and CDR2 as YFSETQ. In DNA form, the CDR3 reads TGCGCCAGCAGCTCAGGGGGACAGGGGAAATCACCCCTCCACTTT. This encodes CASSSGGQGKSPLHF.

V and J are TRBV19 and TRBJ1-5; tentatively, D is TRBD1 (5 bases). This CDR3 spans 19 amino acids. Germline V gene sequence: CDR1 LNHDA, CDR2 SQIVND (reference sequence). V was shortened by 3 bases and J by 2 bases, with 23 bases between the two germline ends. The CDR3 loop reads CASSMGVGWSKGGNQPQHF. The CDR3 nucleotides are TGTGCCAGTAGTATGGGGGTGGGATGGTCTAAGGGCGGCAATCAGCCCCAGCATTTT.

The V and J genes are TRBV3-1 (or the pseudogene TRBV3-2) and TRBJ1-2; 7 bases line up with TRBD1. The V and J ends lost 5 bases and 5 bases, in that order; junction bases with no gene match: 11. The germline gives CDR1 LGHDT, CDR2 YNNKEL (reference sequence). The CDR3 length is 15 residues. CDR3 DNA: TGTGCCAGCAGCGGCACCGGGACAGTTATTTATGGCTACACCTTC. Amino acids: CASSGTGTVIYGYTF.